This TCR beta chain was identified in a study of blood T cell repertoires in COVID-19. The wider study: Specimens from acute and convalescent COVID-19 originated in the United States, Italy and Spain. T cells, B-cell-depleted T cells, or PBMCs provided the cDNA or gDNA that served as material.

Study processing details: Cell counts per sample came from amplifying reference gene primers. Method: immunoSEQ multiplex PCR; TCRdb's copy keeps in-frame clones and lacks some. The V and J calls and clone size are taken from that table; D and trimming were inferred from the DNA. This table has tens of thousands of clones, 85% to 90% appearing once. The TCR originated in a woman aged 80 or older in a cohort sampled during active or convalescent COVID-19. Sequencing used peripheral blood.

In DNA form, the CDR3 reads TGTGCCAGTAGTATACCCTCCGCGGGAGGACTTTACAATGAGCAGTTCTTC. The encoded protein is CASSIPSAGGLYNEQFF. The chain carries TRBV19 and TRBJ2-1; the match to TRBD2 covers 8 bases. Germline lookup yields CDR1 LNHDA and CDR2 SQIVND (reference sequence). The V segment lost 2 bases and the J segment 4 bases; nucleotides outside the gene matches: 10. The CDR3 is 17 amino acids.